This T cell receptor beta chain was sequenced for a study of control samples from healthy donors and cancer patients (dated by TCRdb to 2020 to 2021). About this clone itself: The antigen it binds to is not known. Per-base qualities were not stored, and no clone one base away is much larger.

The method behind the library was the immunoSEQ multiplex PCR assay. TCRdb holds this immuneACCESS table with in-frame rearrangements only. Some clones are missing; in checked studies, unresolved V genes explain under half, and the rest has no known cause. The sample yields 350,000 to 450,000 clones; approximately 92% were counted once. The ten largest clones represent around 6.8% of the sample. The CDR3 runs 15 amino acids, cysteine and phenylalanine included. The kept DNA is CDR3 alone, 45 bases in frame from the first base. V lost 6 bases and J lost 0 bases, and the count of bases not matched to a germline gene is 4. The CDR1 and CDR2 encoded by the germline V gene (reference sequence) are SGHAT and FQDESV.

Sequences were obtained from PBMCs. The chain was built from TRBV11-1 and TRBJ2-1, with 8 junctional bases fitting TRBD2. This receptor was obtained from a man aged 35-49 years with head and neck cancer. CDR3 reads: CASSLGGGSYNEQFF. The nucleotide sequence reads TGTGCCAGCAGTCTCGGGGGGGGCTCCTACAATGAGCAGTTCTTC.